The clone carrying this TCR beta chain was picked up a small number of times. Its cognate antigen is unknown. The germline gives CDR1 GTSNPN, CDR2 SVGIG (reference sequence). Trimming shortened V by 2 bases and J by 7 bases, and 11 bases separated the two germline ends. The CDR3 sequence is 12 residues long. The record originates from a study of cytomegalovirus exposure and HLA in healthy donors. As for the study in general: Ancestry clustering placed about 80% of several hundred genotyped donors in the Caucasian-associated cluster.

It was with 60 Vbeta and 13 Jbeta primers that the PCR ran. Only in-frame clones appear in the TCRdb table, and some are missing; sequencing was by immunoSEQ multiplex PCR. Of roughly 97,000 clones listed, approximately 78% are singletons. Study-wide findings and caveats: Most sequenced TCRs were rare (though some public TCRs occurred in many donors). Cytomegalovirus association was assigned to more than 150 TCR beta chains. Looking again later, the authors saw that most CMV-associated TCR beta chains seemed HLA-restricted.

Sequenced material: PBMCs. This TCR derives from a woman aged 35 to 49 in good health and CMV-seronegative. The V call is TRBV30, the J call TRBJ1-2; D not certain. The CDR3 nucleotides read TGTGCCTGGAGTAAAGCGACCGGTGGCTACACCTTC. This codes for CAWSKATGGYTF.